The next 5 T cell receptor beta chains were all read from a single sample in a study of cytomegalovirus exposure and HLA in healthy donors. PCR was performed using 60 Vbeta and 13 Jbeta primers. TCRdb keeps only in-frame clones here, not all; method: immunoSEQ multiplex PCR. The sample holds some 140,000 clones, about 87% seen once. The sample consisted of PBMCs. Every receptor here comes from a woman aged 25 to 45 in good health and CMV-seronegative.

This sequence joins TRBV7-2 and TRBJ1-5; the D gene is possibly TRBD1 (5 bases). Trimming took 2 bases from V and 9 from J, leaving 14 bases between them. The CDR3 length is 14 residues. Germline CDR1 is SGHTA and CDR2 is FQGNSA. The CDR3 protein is CASSLWDGGGPQHF. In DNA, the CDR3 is TGTGCCAGCAGCTTATGGGACGGGGGTGGGCCCCAGCATTTT.

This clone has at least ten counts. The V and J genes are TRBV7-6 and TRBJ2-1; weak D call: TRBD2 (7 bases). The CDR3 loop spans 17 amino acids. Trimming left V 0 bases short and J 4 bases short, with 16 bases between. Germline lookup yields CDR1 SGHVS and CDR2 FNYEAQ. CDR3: CASSLALAGAHYNEQFF. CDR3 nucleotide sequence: TGTGCCAGCAGCTTAGCGCTTGCGGGGGCTCATTACAATGAGCAGTTCTTC.

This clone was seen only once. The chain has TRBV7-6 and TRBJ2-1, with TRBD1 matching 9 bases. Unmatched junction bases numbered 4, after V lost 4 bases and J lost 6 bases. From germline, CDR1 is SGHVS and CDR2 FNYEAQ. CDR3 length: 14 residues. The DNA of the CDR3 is TGTGCCAGCAGCTCACAGGGGGCCGGCAATGAGCAGTTCTTC. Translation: CASSSQGAGNEQFF.

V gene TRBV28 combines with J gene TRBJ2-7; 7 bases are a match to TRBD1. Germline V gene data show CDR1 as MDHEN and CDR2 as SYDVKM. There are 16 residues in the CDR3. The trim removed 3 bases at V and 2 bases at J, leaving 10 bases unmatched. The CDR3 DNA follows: TGTGCCAGCAGTTTCACGTTGAAGGGGGCTACCTACGAGCAGTACTTC. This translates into CASSFTLKGATYEQYF.

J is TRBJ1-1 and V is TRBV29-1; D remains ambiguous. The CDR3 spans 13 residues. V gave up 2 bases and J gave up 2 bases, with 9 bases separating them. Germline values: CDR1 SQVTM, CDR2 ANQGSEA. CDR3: CSVERRTNTEAFF. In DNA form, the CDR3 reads TGCAGCGTTGAAAGGCGGACTAACACTGAAGCTTTCTTT.